A single sample gave rise to the 8 T cell receptor beta chains below, sequenced in a study of blood T cell repertoires in COVID-19. The assay was immunoSEQ multiplex PCR, and TCRdb's table has in-frame clones only and misses some. Of some 120,000 clones in the sample, roughly 80% are singletons; the top ten hold 1.9%. The sample comprised peripheral blood. The receptors here all came from a man aged 70 or older with acute or convalescent COVID-19.

The gene calls are TRBV30 and TRBJ1-1; 9 positions agree with TRBD1. The CDR3 is 13 amino acids. Unmatched junction bases numbered 1, after V lost 1 base and J lost 4 bases. Per germline, CDR1 GTSNPN and CDR2 SVGIG (reference sequence). CDR3 coding DNA: TGTGCCTGGAGTGCGGACAGGGGCACTGAAGCTTTCTTT. Protein: CAWSADRGTEAFF.

The chain combines TRBV19 with TRBJ1-1, with TRBD1 as a possible D gene (5 bases). Trimming took off 4 bases at V and 10 bases at J, with 16 bases between the two ends. The CDR3 loop spans 13 amino acids. Per germline, CDR1 LNHDA and CDR2 SQIVND (reference sequence). For the CDR3, the DNA is TGTGCCAGTAGTAAGGACTCAGGGAGGTTAGCTTTCTTT. Amino acid sequence: CASSKDSGRLAFF.

This chain uses TRBV7-9 with TRBJ2-5; D remains unclear. Germline V gives CDR1 SEHNR, CDR2 FQNEAQ (reference sequence). The CDR3 is 14 residues long. Trimming pared 1 base from V and 0 bases from J, leaving 6 bases between. This chain's CDR3 is CASSLGQYQETQYF. The DNA for the CDR3 is TGTGCCAGCAGCTTAGGGCAGTACCAAGAGACCCAGTACTTC.

Only a few counts were recorded for this clone. This chain links TRBV7-2 with TRBJ1-2; no firm D call. The CDR3 totals 14 residues. From germline, CDR1 is SGHTA and CDR2 FQGNSA. The V end was cut by 1 base, the J end by 2 bases, with 8 bases between. The CDR3 region has the DNA TGTGCCAGCAGCTTAGGGCGGCAGAACTATGGCTACACCTTC. Translation gives CASSLGRQNYGYTF. Supplemented by reference TRBV7-2 and TRBJ1-2, the full variable domain reads GAGVSQSPSNKVTEKGKDVELRCDPISGHTALYWYRQSLGQGLEFLIYFQGNSAPDKSGLPSDRFSAERTGGSVSTLTIQRTQQEDSAVYLCASSLGRQNYGYTFGSGTRLTVV.

This clone was found once. CDR3 protein: CSASSVLAGGYEQYF. As DNA, the CDR3 is TGCAGTGCTAGTTCGGTTTTAGCGGGGGGGTACGAGCAGTACTTC. The J gene is TRBJ2-7, the V gene TRBV20-1; 11 nucleotides agree with TRBD2. Germline V gene sequence: CDR1 DFQATT, CDR2 SNEGSKA (reference sequence). The CDR3 consists of 15 residues. V shed 3 bases and J 4 bases; nucleotides not matched to a gene: 8.

This clone was seen once. The chain has TRBV5-4 and TRBJ1-1; TRBD1 matches 9 bases. The J segment lost 0 bases and the V segment lost 4 bases, leaving 7 bases of the junction unmatched. The CDR3 is 16 amino acids. Germline values: CDR1 SGHNT, CDR2 YYREEE (reference sequence). CDR3 DNA sequence: TGTGCCAGCAGCCCGGGACAGGGAATTCTGAACACTGAAGCTTTCTTT. Encoded protein: CASSPGQGILNTEAFF.

The genes are TRBV10-3 and TRBJ2-2; no clear D. V was shortened by 8 bases and J by 0 bases, with 10 bases between the two germline ends. Germline assignment: CDR1 ENHRY and CDR2 SYGVKD. The CDR3 runs 14 residues. The CDR3 sequence: CAIARNSNTGELFF. For the CDR3, the DNA is TGTGCCATCGCCAGAAATTCGAACACCGGGGAGCTGTTTTTT.

The V call is TRBV5-1, the J call TRBJ1-2; 9 nucleotides line up with TRBD1. Looked up from germline, CDR1 is SGHRS and CDR2 is YFSETQ. Trimming at V came to 4 bases and at J to 8 bases, leaving 9 bases not matched to a gene. The CDR3 is 14 amino acids. The CDR3 here is CASSRTDRGDGYTF. CDR3 DNA: TGCGCCAGCAGCCGGACCGACAGGGGGGACGGCTACACCTTC.